This entry describes one T cell receptor (beta chain). Its antigen is as yet unknown. Measured with immunoSEQ multiplex PCR; TCRdb has only the in-frame clones, and not every one. This sample has 30,000 to 40,000 clones; roughly 87% occur once, and the top ten carry roughly 17%. This entry is derived from a study of T cells in localized non-small cell lung cancer. Findings and limits, study-wide: Sequencing was restricted to one tumor region; therefore, heterogeneity remains possible. Adjacent lung had a median roughly 61 of the 100 largest tumor clones. Overall survival was longer when the density of T cells in the blood was higher. Clonality peaked in uninvolved adjacent lung rather than tumor.

Germline V gene lookup returns CDR1 SNHLY and CDR2 FYNNEI. This CDR3 has 13 amino acids. V trimming: 8 bases; J trimming: 4 bases; junction bases outside the gene matches: 6. The TCR was taken from a male donor older than 55 with stage III squamous cell lung carcinoma. The V call is TRBV2, the J call TRBJ2-5, with 8 nucleotides matching TRBD2. The sequencing here drew on peripheral blood, taken before any cancer treatment. In DNA form, the CDR3 reads TGTGCCAGCGGTAGTCTAGCGGGAGAGACCCAGTACTTC. Translating it yields CASGSLAGETQYF.